This T cell receptor beta chain emerged from a study of control samples from healthy donors and cancer patients. The V and J ends lost 3 bases and 0 bases respectively, with 9 bases between them. CDR3 length equals 16 residues. Germline CDR1 reads SEHNR; CDR2 reads FQNEAQ (reference sequence). Profiled with immunoSEQ multiplex PCR; TCRdb holds only in-frame clones, not every one. The sample includes 70,000 to 90,000 clones, roughly 92% of them seen just once. The chain combines TRBV7-9 with TRBJ1-6, with a weak D call TRBD1 (5 bases). Sequenced input: blood. The receptor was isolated from a middle-aged woman in good health. The CDR3 sequence is CASSLGGGSYNSPLHF. Written as DNA, the CDR3 is TGTGCCAGCAGCTTGGGGGGAGGCTCCTATAATTCACCCCTCCACTTT.